These 11 T cell receptor beta chains were all obtained from the same sample, sequenced in a study of blood T cell repertoires in COVID-19. Only in-frame clones appear in the TCRdb table, and some are missing; sequencing was by immunoSEQ multiplex PCR. The table shows approximately 76,000 clones, with roughly 89% occurring only once. The specimen was peripheral blood. These receptors were taken from a human donor in a cohort sampled during active COVID-19.

The DNA of the CDR3 is TGTGCCAGCAGCTTAGACAGGCGGCCCTACGAGCAGTACTTC. Its translation: CASSLDRRPYEQYF. This chain joins TRBV7-6 and TRBJ2-7; D is perhaps TRBD1 (5 bases). V was cut by 1 base and J by 2 bases, with 9 bases left in between. Germline V lookup: CDR1 SGHVS, CDR2 FNYEAQ. CDR3 length: 14 amino acids.

The CDR3 DNA is TGTGCCAGCAGCGACCTTCCGGGAGGTGGCTACACCTTC. It specifies CASSDLPGGGYTF. The J gene is TRBJ1-2, the V gene TRBV9; D ambiguous. The CDR3 is 13 residues long. Looked up from germline, CDR1 is SGDLS and CDR2 is YYNGEE. Trimming cost V 3 bases and J 7 bases, with 13 bases left between them.

J is TRBJ1-1 and V is TRBV27; 7 bases line up with TRBD1. J gave up 0 bases and V 8 bases, and 0 bases lay outside the gene matches. The CDR3 loop spans 12 amino acids. Germline V gene sequence: CDR1 MNHEY, CDR2 SMNVEV (reference sequence). CDR3 in DNA: TGTGCCAGCGGGACAGTGAACACTGAAGCTTTCTTT. Translated, it gives CASGTVNTEAFF.

This chain links TRBV27 with TRBJ2-7, with 10 bases that match TRBD1. The V and J ends lost 5 bases and 2 bases, in that order; junction bases with no gene match: 3. The CDR3 contains 14 residues. CDR1 and CDR2 (germline): MNHEY, SMNVEV (reference sequence). The CDR3 loop is CASSGTGVTYEQYF. Written as DNA, the CDR3 is TGTGCCAGCAGTGGGACAGGGGTGACCTACGAGCAGTACTTC.

The V call is TRBV15, the J call TRBJ1-4, with D possibly being TRBD1 (6 bases). Trimming removed 0 bases from V and 8 bases from J, with 7 bases in between. The germline CDR1 and CDR2 sequences are LNHNV and YYDKDF (reference sequence). This CDR3 has 13 residues. CDR3 coding DNA: TGTGCCACCAGCAGAGATAGGGGGGAAAAACTGTTTTTT. It encodes CATSRDRGEKLFF.

The chain joins TRBV10-2 to TRBJ2-7, with 10 bases lining up with TRBD1. The CDR3 consists of 12 residues. The V gene end was trimmed by 6 bases and the J gene end by 7 bases; junction bases not matched to a gene: 3. The V gene's germline CDR1 is WSHSY and CDR2 SAAADI. Here the CDR3 reads CASRMDRGEQYF. As DNA, the CDR3 is TGCGCCAGCAGGATGGACAGGGGGGAGCAGTACTTC.

V usage is TRBV19 and J usage is TRBJ2-7; TRBD2 might be the D (6 bases). Germline V CDR1 and CDR2: LNHDA, SQIVND (reference sequence). This CDR3 spans 16 amino acids. V was trimmed by 1 base and J by 4 bases, leaving 17 bases between them. The CDR3 DNA is TGTGCCAGTAGTATAGCTTCGCGGGGAGTGGGGTACGAGCAGTACTTC. Translation gives CASSIASRGVGYEQYF.

The chain uses TRBV4-1 and TRBJ1-1, with a possible D match to TRBD1 (5 bases). CDR1 and CDR2 from the germline V gene are MGHRA and YSYEKL. The CDR3 consists of 13 residues. Trimming removed 4 bases from V and 10 bases from J, with 16 bases in between. The CDR3 loop is CASSRIGGSGAFF. Here the CDR3 DNA reads TGCGCCAGCAGCCGGATTGGGGGGTCTGGAGCTTTCTTT.

The V call is TRBV9, the J call TRBJ2-1, with D possibly matching TRBD2 (6 bases). Trimming took 0 bases from V and 3 from J, leaving 7 bases between them. This CDR3 has 14 residues. The germline V gene encodes CDR1 SGDLS and CDR2 YYNGEE. CDR3 sequence reads: CASSVGRDYNEQFF. For the CDR3, the DNA is TGTGCCAGCAGCGTAGGGCGGGACTACAATGAGCAGTTCTTC.

The chain recombines TRBV7-2 with TRBJ2-7; 11 bases match TRBD1. Germline CDR1 SGHTA, CDR2 FQGNSA. The CDR3 runs 15 residues. V dropped 4 bases and J dropped 3; count of bases not matched to a gene: 5. The CDR3 region has the DNA TGTGCCAGCAGCTCCGCCGGGACAGGGGGCTACGAGCAGTACTTC. The encoded protein is CASSSAGTGGYEQYF.

Worth noting for this clone: Germline is not matched at one junction end, which may reflect a read error. The V and J genes are TRBV6-6 and TRBJ2-7; D unclear. The CDR3 covers 13 residues. The V gene's germline CDR1 is MNHNY and CDR2 SVGAGI (reference sequence). The CDR3 protein is CASSYSDSSEQYF. The CDR3 DNA reads as TGTGCCAGCAGTTACAGCGACTCCTCCGAGCAGTACTTC.